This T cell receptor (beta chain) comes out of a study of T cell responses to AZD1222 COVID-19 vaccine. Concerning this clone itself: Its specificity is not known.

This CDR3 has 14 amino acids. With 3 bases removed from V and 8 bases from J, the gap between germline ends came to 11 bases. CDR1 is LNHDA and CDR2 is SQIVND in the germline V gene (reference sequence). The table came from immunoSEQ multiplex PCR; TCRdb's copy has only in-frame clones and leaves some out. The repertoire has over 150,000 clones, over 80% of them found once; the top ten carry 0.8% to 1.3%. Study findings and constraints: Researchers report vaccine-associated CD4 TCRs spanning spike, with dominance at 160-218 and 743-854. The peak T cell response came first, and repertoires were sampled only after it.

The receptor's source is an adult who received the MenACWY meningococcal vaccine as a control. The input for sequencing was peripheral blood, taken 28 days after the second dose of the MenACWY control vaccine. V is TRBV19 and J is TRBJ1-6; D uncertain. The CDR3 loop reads CASSISGVDSPLHF. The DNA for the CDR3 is TGTGCCAGTAGTATCTCTGGGGTTGATTCACCCCTCCACTTT.